This entry concerns a single TCR beta chain. TCRdb's copy holds only in-frame clones and misses some; the assay was immunoSEQ multiplex PCR. Of around 110,000 clones in the sample, 80% to 90% are singletons; the top ten hold around 1.7%. The data derive from a study of PD-L1 blockade in urothelial cancer. Study-wide background: The patients' atezolizumab therapy, 1,200 mg intravenously every 3 weeks, started around 2014.

Described time point: peripheral blood 6 weeks after treatment start. The sample in question was PBMCs, obtained around atezolizumab (anti-PD-L1) treatment. The TCR was taken from a man aged 60 to 69 with urothelial cancer.

The CDR3 DNA sequence: TGCGCCACCTATGACGGGGGACAGGGTCTCACTGAAGCTTTCTTT. Residues: CATYDGGQGLTEAFF. This chain joins TRBV10-2 and TRBJ1-1, with TRBD1 matching over 9 bases. Trimming took 10 bases from V and 4 from J; bases not matched to a gene: 13. Germline-derived CDR1 and CDR2 are WSHSY and SAAADI. The CDR3 consists of 15 residues.